These 3 T cell receptor beta chains were all obtained from the same sample, sequenced in a study of T cell repertoires in cytomegalovirus infection. TCRdb used MiXCR to reprocess the reads, holding one entry per CDR3 protein. The profile shows a few hundred thousand distinct CDR3 sequences, approximately 40% of them singletons. These TCRs' antigens remain unknown. The sample consisted of cultured PBMCs, taken from culture after CMV antigen stimulation. The receptors were sampled from a human donor in good health (CMV status not recorded). Some clones in this sample may be carry-over from other donors' samples.

The V gene is TRBV7-2, the J gene TRBJ2-5; 10 bases are shared with TRBD2. CDR3 length: 16 residues. J was trimmed by 6 bases and V by 4 bases; bases with no gene match: 11. Germline loops: CDR1 SGHTA, CDR2 FQGNSA. The DNA for the CDR3 is TGTGCCAGCAGCTCCCCTAGGAGCGGGGGGGAGAAGACCCAGTACTTC. Translated, it gives CASSSPRSGGEKTQYF.

The rearrangement links TRBV12-3 or TRBV12-4 to TRBJ2-3, with D possibly TRBD1 on 6 matching bases. This CDR3 spans 22 amino acids. V was trimmed by 5 bases and J by 2 bases, leaving 35 bases between them. DNA for the CDR3: TGTGCCAGCAGTCCCTTCCTGGGGGTCACCTCTCCGGGAACAGGGTCCACAGATACGCAGTATTTT. It specifies CASSPFLGVTSPGTGSTDTQYF.

The chain uses TRBV12-3 or TRBV12-4 and TRBJ2-7, with 11 bases that match TRBD2. The CDR3 loop spans 14 amino acids. The trim removed 4 bases at V and 6 bases at J, leaving 5 bases unmatched. The CDR3 loop reads CASSYSGGAFEQYF. DNA for the CDR3: TGTGCCAGCAGTTATAGCGGGGGGGCCTTCGAGCAGTACTTC.